These 26 T cell receptor beta chains originate from one sample sequenced in a study of control samples from healthy donors and cancer patients. Sequencing was performed with immunoSEQ multiplex PCR; in TCRdb, only in-frame clones are kept and a portion is missing. The sample holds around 71,000 clones, approximately 89% seen once. The material sequenced was PBMCs. Receptors were obtained from a woman aged 45-60 years with head and neck cancer.

This clone was counted once. The chain couples TRBV19 to TRBJ1-1; tentative D call: TRBD1 (5 bases). The CDR3 loop spans 16 amino acids. V shed 5 bases and J shed 4 bases, with 20 bases lying between them. Per germline, CDR1 LNHDA and CDR2 SQIVND (reference sequence). CDR3 DNA: TGTGCCAGTAGTGATATCTCGGGGGGGGGACGCACTGAAGCTTTCTTT. Translation gives CASSDISGGGRTEAFF. Combining the CDR3 with reference TRBV19 and TRBJ1-1 gives the whole variable domain DGGITQSPKYLFRKEGQNVTLSCEQNLNHDAMYWYRQDPGQGLRLIYYSQIVNDFQKGDIAEGYSVSREKKESFPLTVTSAQKNPTAFYLCASSDISGGGRTEAFFGQGTRLTVV.

The chain couples TRBV5-4 to TRBJ2-2; 12 bases line up with TRBD2. Unmatched junction bases numbered 2, after V lost 4 bases and J lost 1 base. CDR3 length: 16 residues. The germline V gene encodes CDR1 SGHNT and CDR2 YYREEE (reference sequence). The CDR3 DNA sequence: TGTGCCAGCAGCGTGGGACTAGCGGGGAACACCGGGGAGCTGTTTTTT. It is translated as CASSVGLAGNTGELFF.

The rearrangement links TRBV5-8 to TRBJ2-7; possibly TRBD1 or TRBD2 for D (5 bases each). Germline V gene lookup returns CDR1 SGHTS and CDR2 YDEGEE. CDR3 length equals 10 residues. V was pared by 7 bases and J by 4 bases, with 6 bases between. CDR3 amino acids: CASGGYEQYF. The CDR3 DNA reads as TGTGCCAGCGGGGGTTACGAGCAGTACTTC. Using reference TRBV5-8 and TRBJ2-7 for the parts outside the CDR3, the full variable domain is EAGVTQSPTHLIKTRGQQATLRCSPISGHTSVYWYQQALGLGLQFLLWYDEGEERNRGNFPPRFSGRQFPNYSSELNVNALELEDSALYLCASGGYEQYFGPGTRLTVT.

The chain carries TRBV5-1 and TRBJ2-5; D is possibly TRBD1 (6 bases). Germline values: CDR1 SGHRS, CDR2 YFSETQ. This CDR3 region has 13 residues. The V end lost 0 bases, the J end lost 5 bases, and 8 bases lay between the germline ends. CDR3: CASSLGGRETQYF. CDR3 DNA: TGCGCCAGCAGCTTGGGGGGGCGGGAGACCCAGTACTTC.

The V and J genes are TRBV2 and TRBJ2-5, with 7 bases fitting TRBD2. This CDR3 is built from 13 residues. V lost 8 bases and J lost 3; bases outside the gene matches: 6. The germline CDR1 and CDR2 sequences are SNHLY and FYNNEI. The CDR3 DNA reads as TGTGCCAGCGGACTAGGACTAGAAGAGACCCAGTACTTC. This gives the protein CASGLGLEETQYF.

J is TRBJ2-1 and V is TRBV11-1, with D perhaps matching TRBD1 (6 bases). V was shortened by 5 bases and J by 7 bases, with 12 bases between the two germline ends. Germline CDR1 is SGHAT and CDR2 is FQDESV (reference sequence). This CDR3 contains 13 residues. The DNA of the CDR3 is TGTGCCAGCAGCGTATTCAGGGGAAATGAGCAGTTCTTC. It codes for CASSVFRGNEQFF.

Comment on this clone: Other DNA sequences from this sample encode an identical CDR3 as well. The chain links TRBV6-5 to TRBJ2-6; D gene ambiguous. The V end lost 2 bases, the J end lost 2 bases, and 7 bases lay between the germline ends. Per the germline V gene, CDR1 is MNHEY and CDR2 is SVGAGI. This CDR3 has 15 amino acids. Here the CDR3 reads CASSYSGTGANVLTF. The CDR3 nucleotides are TGTGCCAGCAGTTACAGTGGAACTGGGGCCAACGTCCTGACTTTC.

With regard to this clone: Distinct nucleotide sequences in the sample also encode this CDR3. The chain links TRBV3-1 (or the pseudogene TRBV3-2) to TRBJ1-5; 9 bases align to TRBD1. J gave up 7 bases and V 4 bases, and 5 bases lay outside the gene matches. From germline, CDR1 is LGHDT and CDR2 YNNKEL (reference sequence). The length of the CDR3 is 14 residues. The CDR3 sequence: CASSLGQGGQPQHF. The CDR3 DNA is TGTGCCAGCAGCCTGGGACAGGGCGGGCAGCCCCAGCATTTT.

The rearrangement joins TRBV5-4 to TRBJ1-2, with D maybe TRBD1 (5 bases). The CDR3 runs 14 residues. The germline V gene has CDR1 SGHNT and CDR2 YYREEE (reference sequence). V lost 3 bases to trimming and J lost 4 bases, with 13 bases between them. The CDR3 DNA sequence: TGTGCCAGCAGCTACGTCGGGACGGGCTATGGCTACACCTTC. Amino acid sequence: CASSYVGTGYGYTF.

The CDR3 DNA is TGTGCCACCCAGAACAGGTGGAACACTGAAGCTTTCTTT. Translation gives CATQNRWNTEAFF. The gene calls are TRBV19 and TRBJ1-1; TRBD1 is a possible D gene (5 bases). Trimming stripped 10 bases from V and 1 base from J, with 13 bases between. This CDR3 region has 13 residues. Germline V gene lookup returns CDR1 LNHDA and CDR2 SQIVND (reference sequence).

This clone has a single count. The chain is built from TRBV6-2 or TRBV6-3 and TRBJ1-5; TRBD1 might be the D (5 bases). The germline V gene encodes CDR1 MNHEY and CDR2 SVGEGT. The CDR3 consists of 13 residues. The V and J ends lost 4 bases and 6 bases respectively, with 10 bases between them. The CDR3 is CASSFGGGQPQHF. Here the CDR3 DNA reads TGTGCCAGCAGTTTTGGGGGAGGTCAGCCCCAGCATTTT.

The gene calls are TRBV9 and TRBJ2-3; D is ambiguous. The germline V gene has CDR1 SGDLS and CDR2 YYNGEE. Trimming removed 0 bases from V and 5 bases from J, with 10 bases in between. The CDR3 length is 14 residues. CDR3 sequence reads: CASSVDPAKDTQYF. In nucleotides, the CDR3 is TGTGCCAGCAGCGTAGACCCGGCGAAAGATACGCAGTATTTT. Full variable domain (remainder filled in from reference TRBV9 and TRBJ2-3): DSGVTQTPKHLITATGQRVTLRCSPRSGDLSVYWYQQSLDQGLQFLIQYYNGEERAKGNILERFSAQQFPDLHSELNLSSLELGDSALYFCASSVDPAKDTQYFGPGTRLTVL.

This chain joins TRBV9 and TRBJ2-7, with 10 bases matching TRBD2. This CDR3 is built from 17 residues. Germline CDR1 SGDLS, CDR2 YYNGEE. Trimming took 4 bases from V and 3 from J; bases not matched to a gene: 13. This CDR3 reads CASSPRGTSGDGYEQYF. Here the CDR3 DNA reads TGTGCCAGCAGCCCTCGGGGAACTAGCGGGGACGGCTACGAGCAGTACTTC.

The chain combines TRBV4-2 with TRBJ2-5; 12 nucleotides agree with TRBD2. J lost 4 bases, V lost 1 base, and 10 bases had no gene match. CDR1 LGHNA and CDR2 YNFKEQ come from the germline V gene. The length of the CDR3 is 18 residues. The CDR3 DNA follows: TGTGCCAGCAGCCAAGGGGGCCCTCCTAGCGGGGGGGTAGAGACCCAGTACTTC. Protein: CASSQGGPPSGGVETQYF.

The rearrangement uses TRBV7-9 and TRBJ2-7, with TRBD2 as a possible D gene (6 bases). This CDR3 spans 12 amino acids. V dropped 5 bases and J dropped 6 bases, with 11 bases sitting between them. In germline, CDR1 is SEHNR, CDR2 FQNEAQ (reference sequence). The CDR3 DNA reads TGTGCCAGCAGCCCCTGGAGGGGCGAGCAGTACTTC. This codes for CASSPWRGEQYF.

This clone appeared a single time. This rearrangement joins TRBV6-4 to TRBJ2-1; TRBD2 matches 8 bases. CDR1 is MRHNA, CDR2 SNTAGT, per germline. This CDR3 has 15 amino acids. V dropped 3 bases and J dropped 4; count of bases not matched to a gene: 5. The CDR3 reads CASSEASGPYNEQFF. DNA for the CDR3: TGTGCCAGCAGTGAAGCTAGCGGGCCATACAATGAGCAGTTCTTC.

This clone was detected only once. V gene TRBV4-1 combines with J gene TRBJ1-1; D is uncertain. Germline CDR1 MGHRA, CDR2 YSYEKL. This CDR3 is built from 14 residues. The V gene lost 1 base and the J gene lost 5 bases, with 11 bases spanning the gap. The DNA for the CDR3 is TGCGCCAGCAGCCAAGGTGAGGGAAGGACTGAAGCTTTCTTT. Encoded protein: CASSQGEGRTEAFF.

This chain uses TRBV3-1 (or the pseudogene TRBV3-2) with TRBJ2-6, with 10 bases identical to TRBD1. V trimming: 4 bases; J trimming: 3 bases; junction bases outside the gene matches: 12. This CDR3 is 19 amino acids long. The germline CDR1 and CDR2 sequences are LGHDT and YNNKEL (reference sequence). CDR3 sequence (DNA): TGTGCCAGCAGCCCAACGGGACAGGGGCGTTTCTTTGGGGCCAACGTCCTGACTTTC. Amino acids: CASSPTGQGRFFGANVLTF.

This clone came up once. This chain connects TRBV19 to TRBJ2-3; D ambiguous. Between the trimmed V and J ends, which lost 4 bases and 6 bases, there was a span of 17 bases. Per the germline V gene, CDR1 is LNHDA and CDR2 is SQIVND (reference sequence). CDR3 length: 15 residues. The CDR3 reads CASSTHRGARDTQYF. The DNA of the CDR3 is TGTGCCAGTAGTACCCACCGAGGCGCCCGGGATACGCAGTATTTT. Full variable domain (outside the CDR3, taken from reference TRBV19 and TRBJ2-3): DGGITQSPKYLFRKEGQNVTLSCEQNLNHDAMYWYRQDPGQGLRLIYYSQIVNDFQKGDIAEGYSVSREKKESFPLTVTSAQKNPTAFYLCASSTHRGARDTQYFGPGTRLTVL.

This clone was counted once. Mismatch with germline at one junction end may stem from a read error. This chain joins TRBV6-1 and TRBJ2-5, with 15 bases aligning to TRBD2. Germline V CDR1 and CDR2: MNHNS, SASEGT. The CDR3 has 18 amino acids. For the CDR3, the DNA is TGTGCCAGCAGGGAAGGAGGACTAGCGGGGGGGTACCAAGAGACCCAGTACTTC. Residues: CASREGGLAGGYQETQYF.

The chain is built from TRBV7-8 and TRBJ2-7; 7 positions agree with TRBD1. Germline CDR1 reads SGHVS; CDR2 reads FQNEAQ. Germline trimming cut 5 bases from V and 5 bases from J; bases unmatched to any gene: 9. The CDR3 has 14 residues. The CDR3: CASSRIDRDHEQYF. CDR3 coding DNA: TGTGCCAGCAGCCGGATCGACAGGGACCACGAGCAGTACTTC.

By sample share, this clone is medium-sized (0.01 to 0.1%). The chain uses TRBV18 and TRBJ1-6; D gene unclear. The CDR3 runs to 16 residues. The V gene's germline CDR1 is KGHSH and CDR2 LQKENI. V lost 6 bases and J lost 4, with 16 bases in between. The CDR3 sequence: CASSSAAPFYNSPLHF. In DNA form, the CDR3 reads TGTGCCAGCTCGTCCGCCGCACCCTTTTATAATTCACCCCTCCACTTT.

V is TRBV18 and J is TRBJ2-3; the D gene is possibly TRBD1 (5 bases). This CDR3 has 15 amino acids. V gave up 3 bases and J gave up 10 bases, with 20 bases separating them. Per the germline V gene, CDR1 is KGHSH and CDR2 is LQKENI. For the CDR3, the DNA is TGTGCCAGCTCACCGGAGACAGCTAATACTATCCCGCAGTATTTT. Its translation is CASSPETANTIPQYF.

The chain couples TRBV19 to TRBJ2-6; 9 nucleotides agree with TRBD1. The V gene's germline CDR1 is LNHDA and CDR2 SQIVND (reference sequence). The CDR3 sequence is 20 residues long. V dropped 3 bases and J dropped 1; count of bases not matched to a gene: 13. As DNA, the CDR3 is TGTGCCAGTAGTATCGGAGGACCGGGACAGGGATTTTCTGGGGCCAACGTCCTGACTTTC. Residues: CASSIGGPGQGFSGANVLTF.

J is TRBJ2-5 and V is TRBV4-3; D is unresolved. Germline V gives CDR1 LGHNA, CDR2 YSLEER. This CDR3 is 15 amino acids long. Trimming stripped 3 bases from V and 5 bases from J, with 16 bases between. The CDR3 protein is CASSQLSGPRETQYF. The DNA of the CDR3 is TGCGCCAGCAGCCAGCTATCCGGGCCGCGGGAGACCCAGTACTTC.

J is TRBJ2-5 and V is TRBV6-2 or TRBV6-3, with TRBD1 as a possible D gene (5 bases). Germline CDR1 reads MNHEY; CDR2 reads SVGEGT. The CDR3 extends over 18 amino acids. Trimming shortened V by 2 bases and J by 0 bases, and 19 bases separated the two germline ends. The CDR3 protein is CASSYPPQGAPDQETQYF. CDR3 nucleotide sequence: TGTGCCAGCAGTTACCCCCCCCAAGGGGCCCCGGACCAAGAGACCCAGTACTTC.